This entry describes one TCR beta chain. Antigen unknown. The data originate from a study of OX40 agonist ivuxolimab in advanced cancers. Across the study: Patients received ivuxolimab, an intravenous treatment, every 2 weeks at 0.01 to 10 mg/kg. Patients undergoing dose escalation presented with hepatocellular carcinoma, melanoma, renal cell or head and neck cancer. The mean age was roughly 60 years, ranging from about 23 to 79, with 82.7% of participants male.

Germline CDR1 SGHDT, CDR2 YYEEEE. The CDR3 runs 13 residues. V lost 1 base and J lost 3, with 7 bases in between. The assay was immunoSEQ multiplex PCR, and TCRdb's table has in-frame clones only and misses some. The data show 90,000 to 120,000 clones, around 93% seen once. The study's findings and limits: It was not determined which antigens were specifically recognized by the peripheral T cells that had undergone clonal expansion.

The chain couples TRBV5-6 to TRBJ1-2; no clear D gene. The TCR originated in an adult with an advanced solid tumor such as melanoma, head and neck, liver or kidney cancer. Sequenced material: CD4+ or CD8+ T cells sorted from blood, taken in a trial of the OX40 agonist ivuxolimab. In DNA form, the CDR3 reads TGTGCCAGCAGCTTGCGGGAGCACTATGGCTACACCTTC. It yields the protein CASSLREHYGYTF.